This is a list of T cell receptor beta chains from one sample in a study of OX40 agonist ivuxolimab in advanced cancers. Sequencing was performed with immunoSEQ multiplex PCR; in TCRdb, only in-frame clones are kept and a portion is missing. The sample includes 90,000 to 150,000 clones, more than 80% of them seen just once. The sequencing here drew on CD4+ or CD8+ T cells sorted from blood, taken in a trial of the OX40 agonist ivuxolimab. These receptors were taken from an adult with an advanced solid tumor such as melanoma, head and neck, liver or kidney cancer. Both conserved end residues are part of each CDR3. A D gene is named only where the DNA matches it firmly.

v_call	j_call	d_call	cdr3_nt	cdr3_aa
TRBV7-2	TRBJ2-3	-	TGTGCCAGCAGGGGAGGCACAGATACGCAGTATTTT	CASRGGTDTQYF
TRBV7-2	TRBJ1-5	-	TGTGCCAGCAGCTTAGATTGGACGAATCAGCCCCAGCATTTT	CASSLDWTNQPQHF
TRBV29-1	TRBJ2-7	-	TGCAGCGTTGTTGGCCGGGGCCCCGTGAGGGCTCTTACGGACGAGCAGTACTTC	CSVVGRGPVRALTDEQYF
TRBV9	TRBJ2-1	-	TGTGCCAGCAGCGTCAGCGGTTACAATGAGCAGTTCTTC	CASSVSGYNEQFF
TRBV2	TRBJ1-5	TRBD1	TGTGCCAGCAGTGACGGGACAGGGGCAGAGCCCCAGCATTTT	CASSDGTGAEPQHF
TRBV7-6	TRBJ2-2	TRBD1	TGTGCCAGCAGCTCCCGACAGGGGGCTAACACCGGGGAGCTGTTTTTT	CASSSRQGANTGELFF
TRBV19	TRBJ1-2	TRBD1	TGTGCCAGTAGTAAGGGACAGGGCTGGTATGGCTACACCTTC	CASSKGQGWYGYTF
TRBV19	TRBJ1-5	TRBD1	TGTGCCAGCACCGACAGGGGCATCCAGCCCCAGCATTTT	CASTDRGIQPQHF
TRBV27	TRBJ2-1	-	TGTGCCAGCAGACCTGGGGGCAATGAGCAGTTCTTC	CASRPGGNEQFF
TRBV10-3	TRBJ2-7	TRBD1	TGTGCCATCAGTTTTCCGGGACAGGGGGTGAACGAGCAGTACTTC	CAISFPGQGVNEQYF
TRBV28	TRBJ2-7	-	TGTGCCAGCAGTTCCCCGGCCGAGCAGTACTTC	CASSSPAEQYF
TRBV7-2	TRBJ1-1	-	TGTGCCAGCAGCACCAGCGGGGGGACTGAAGCTTTCTTT	CASSTSGGTEAFF
TRBV18	TRBJ2-3	-	TGTGCCAGCTCACCGTCAGGGGGGACTAGCACAGATACGCAGTATTTT	CASSPSGGTSTDTQYF
TRBV7-9	TRBJ1-1	-	TGTGCCAGCAGCCCTACCGAGTTGAACACTGAAGCTTTCTTT	CASSPTELNTEAFF
TRBV4-3	TRBJ1-1	-	TGCGCCAGCAGCCAAGATCGGGGGCGGGGGGCTTTCTTT	CASSQDRGRGAFF
TRBV7-2	TRBJ2-7	TRBD2	TGTGCCAGCAGCCACAGCGGGACTAGGAGCGAGCAGTACTTC	CASSHSGTRSEQYF
TRBV2	TRBJ2-2	-	TGTGCCAGCATCAGGGATGGAACCGGGGAGCTGTTTTTT	CASIRDGTGELFF
TRBV7-6	TRBJ2-7	TRBD1	TGTGCCAGCAGCTTAGACGGGACAGGTTATTCCGGGCAGTACTTC	CASSLDGTGYSGQYF
TRBV6-6	TRBJ1-1	TRBD1	TGTGCCAGCACCCTGACAGGGGGGAACACTGAAGCTTTCTTT	CASTLTGGNTEAFF
TRBV18	TRBJ2-3	TRBD2	TGTGCCAGCTCACCACCAGGACTAGGAAACACAGATACGCAGTATTTT	CASSPPGLGNTDTQYF
TRBV19	TRBJ2-3	-	TGTGCCAGTAGTATCAGTGGGGGCGTAGATACGCAGTATTTT	CASSISGGVDTQYF
TRBV6-6	TRBJ2-7	-	TGTGCCAGCGGGGTAATGGCTATGCAGTACTTC	CASGVMAMQYF